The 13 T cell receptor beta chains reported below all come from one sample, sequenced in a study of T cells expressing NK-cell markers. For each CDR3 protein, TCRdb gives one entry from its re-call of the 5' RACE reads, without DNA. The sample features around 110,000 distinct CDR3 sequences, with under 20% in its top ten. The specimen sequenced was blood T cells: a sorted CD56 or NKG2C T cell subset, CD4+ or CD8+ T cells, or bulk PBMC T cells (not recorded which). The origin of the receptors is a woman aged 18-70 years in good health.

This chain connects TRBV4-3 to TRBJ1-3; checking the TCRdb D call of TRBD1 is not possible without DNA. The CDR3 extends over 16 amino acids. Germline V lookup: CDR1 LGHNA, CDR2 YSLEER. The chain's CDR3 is CASSQDWGAGGNTIYF.

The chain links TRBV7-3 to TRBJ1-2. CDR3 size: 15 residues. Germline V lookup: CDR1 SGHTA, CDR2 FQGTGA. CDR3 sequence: CASSPKDGSIDGYTF.

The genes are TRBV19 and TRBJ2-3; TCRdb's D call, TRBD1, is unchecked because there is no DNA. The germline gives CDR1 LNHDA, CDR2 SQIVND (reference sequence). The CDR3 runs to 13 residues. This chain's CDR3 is CASSIMKGDTQYF.

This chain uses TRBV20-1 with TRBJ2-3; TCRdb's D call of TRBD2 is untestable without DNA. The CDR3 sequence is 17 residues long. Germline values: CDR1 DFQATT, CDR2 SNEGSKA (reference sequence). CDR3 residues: CSATTSGSPLSTDTQYF.

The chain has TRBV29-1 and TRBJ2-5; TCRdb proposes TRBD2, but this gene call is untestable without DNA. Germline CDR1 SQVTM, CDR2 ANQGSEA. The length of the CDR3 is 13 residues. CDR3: CSVEGGLTETQYF.

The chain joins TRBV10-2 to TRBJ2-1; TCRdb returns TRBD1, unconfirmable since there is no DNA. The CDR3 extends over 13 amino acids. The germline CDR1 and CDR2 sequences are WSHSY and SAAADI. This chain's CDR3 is CASTDRVYNEQFF.

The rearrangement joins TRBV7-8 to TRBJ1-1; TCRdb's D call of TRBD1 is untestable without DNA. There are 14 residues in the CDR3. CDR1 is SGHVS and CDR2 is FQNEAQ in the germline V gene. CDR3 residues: CASSLQGQHTEAFF.

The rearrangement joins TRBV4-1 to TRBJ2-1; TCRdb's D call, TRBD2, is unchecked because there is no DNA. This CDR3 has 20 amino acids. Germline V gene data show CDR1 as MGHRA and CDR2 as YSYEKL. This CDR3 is CASSQDFGHGSGREHNEQFF.

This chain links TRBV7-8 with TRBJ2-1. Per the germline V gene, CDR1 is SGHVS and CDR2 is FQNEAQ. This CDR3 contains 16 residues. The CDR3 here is CASSFLVGVSYNEQFF.

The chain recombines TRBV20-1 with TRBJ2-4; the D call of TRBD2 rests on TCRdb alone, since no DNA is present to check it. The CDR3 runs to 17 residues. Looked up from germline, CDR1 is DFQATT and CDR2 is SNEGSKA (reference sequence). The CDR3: CSARDGGGAVEINIQYF.

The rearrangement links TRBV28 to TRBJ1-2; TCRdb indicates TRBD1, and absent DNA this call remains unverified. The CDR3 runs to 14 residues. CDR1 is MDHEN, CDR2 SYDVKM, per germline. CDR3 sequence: CASSKPDRGYGYTF.

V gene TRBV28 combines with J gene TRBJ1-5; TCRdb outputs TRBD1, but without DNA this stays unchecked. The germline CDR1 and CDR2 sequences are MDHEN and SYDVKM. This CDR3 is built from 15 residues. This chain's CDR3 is CASSLSGEGNQPQHF. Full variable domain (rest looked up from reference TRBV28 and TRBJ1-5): DVKVTQSSRYLVKRTGEKVFLECVQDMDHENMFWYRQDPGLGLRLIYFSYDVKMKEKGDIPEGYSVSREKKERFSLILESASTNQTSMYLCASSLSGEGNQPQHFGDGTRLSIL.

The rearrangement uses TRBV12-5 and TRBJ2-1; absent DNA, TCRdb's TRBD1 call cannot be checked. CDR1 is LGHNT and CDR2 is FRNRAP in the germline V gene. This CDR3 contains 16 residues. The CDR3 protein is CASGSYPGHPNDEQFF.